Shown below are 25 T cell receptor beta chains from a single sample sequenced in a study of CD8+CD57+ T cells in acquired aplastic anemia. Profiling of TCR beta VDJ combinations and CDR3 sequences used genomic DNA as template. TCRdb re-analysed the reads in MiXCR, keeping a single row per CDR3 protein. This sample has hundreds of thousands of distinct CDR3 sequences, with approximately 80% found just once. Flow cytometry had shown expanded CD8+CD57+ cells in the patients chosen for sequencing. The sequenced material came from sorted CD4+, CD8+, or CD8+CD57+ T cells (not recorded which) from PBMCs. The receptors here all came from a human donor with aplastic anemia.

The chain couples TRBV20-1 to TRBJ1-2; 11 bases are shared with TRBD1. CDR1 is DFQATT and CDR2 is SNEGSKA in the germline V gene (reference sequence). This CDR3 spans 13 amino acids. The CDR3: CSPVGDRGDGYTF. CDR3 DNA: TGCAGCCCCGTCGGGGACAGGGGGGATGGCTACACCTTC.

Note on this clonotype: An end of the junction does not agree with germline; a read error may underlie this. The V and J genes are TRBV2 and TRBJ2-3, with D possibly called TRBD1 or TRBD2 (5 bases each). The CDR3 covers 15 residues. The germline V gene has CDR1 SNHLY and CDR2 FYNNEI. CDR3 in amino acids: CASSGGRADNTEPFF. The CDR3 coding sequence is TGTGCCAGCAGTGGGGGACGAGCGGACAACACTGAGCCTTTCTTT.

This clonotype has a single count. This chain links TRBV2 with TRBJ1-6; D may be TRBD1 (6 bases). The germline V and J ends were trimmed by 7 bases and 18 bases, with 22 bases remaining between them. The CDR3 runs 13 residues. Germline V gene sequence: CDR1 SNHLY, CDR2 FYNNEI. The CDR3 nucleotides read TGTGCCAGCAACCGGGGACATAGGCAAGCCCACCACTTT. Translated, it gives CASNRGHRQAHHF.

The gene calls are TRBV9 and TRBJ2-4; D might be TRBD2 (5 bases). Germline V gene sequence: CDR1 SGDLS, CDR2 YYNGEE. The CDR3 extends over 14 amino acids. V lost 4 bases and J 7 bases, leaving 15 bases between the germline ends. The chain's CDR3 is CASSLGGAGNIQYF. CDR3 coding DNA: TGTGCCAGCAGCCTTGGAGGAGCTGGGAACATTCAGTACTTC.

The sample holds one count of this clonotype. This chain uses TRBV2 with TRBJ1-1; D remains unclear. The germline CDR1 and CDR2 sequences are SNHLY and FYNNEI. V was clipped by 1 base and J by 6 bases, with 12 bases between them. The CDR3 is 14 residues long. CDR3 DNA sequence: TGTGCCAGCAGTGAAGGGCGGGGTGGCGCTGAAGCTTTCTTT. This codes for CASSEGRGGAEAFF.

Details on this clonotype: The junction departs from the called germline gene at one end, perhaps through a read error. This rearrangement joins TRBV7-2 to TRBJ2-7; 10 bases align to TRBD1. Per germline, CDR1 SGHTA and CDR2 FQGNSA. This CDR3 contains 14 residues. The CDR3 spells CASSSTGGPYKQYF. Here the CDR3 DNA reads TGTGCCAGCAGCTCGACAGGGGGCCCCTACAAGCAGTACTTC.

The CDR3 nucleotides read TGTGCCAGCAGCCCCGTTAGCGCCTCCTATAATTCACCCCTCCACTTT. Encoded protein: CASSPVSASYNSPLHF. This chain joins TRBV5-6 and TRBJ1-6; D gene ambiguous. There are 16 residues in the CDR3. V lost 4 bases and J lost 0, with 11 bases in between. The germline V gene encodes CDR1 SGHDT and CDR2 YYEEEE.

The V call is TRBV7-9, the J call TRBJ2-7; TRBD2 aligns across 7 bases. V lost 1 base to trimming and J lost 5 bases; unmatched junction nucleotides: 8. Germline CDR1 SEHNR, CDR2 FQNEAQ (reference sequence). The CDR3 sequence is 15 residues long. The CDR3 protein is CASSLDRAGANEQYV. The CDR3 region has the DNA TGTGCCAGCAGCTTAGATCGCGCGGGAGCAAACGAGCAGTACGTC.

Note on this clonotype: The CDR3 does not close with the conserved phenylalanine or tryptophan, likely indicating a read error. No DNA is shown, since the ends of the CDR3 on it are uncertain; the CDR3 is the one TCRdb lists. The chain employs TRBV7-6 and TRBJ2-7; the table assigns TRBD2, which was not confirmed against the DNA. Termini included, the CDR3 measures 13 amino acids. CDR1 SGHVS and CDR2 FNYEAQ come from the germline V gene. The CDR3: CASTLRRVPSGAI.

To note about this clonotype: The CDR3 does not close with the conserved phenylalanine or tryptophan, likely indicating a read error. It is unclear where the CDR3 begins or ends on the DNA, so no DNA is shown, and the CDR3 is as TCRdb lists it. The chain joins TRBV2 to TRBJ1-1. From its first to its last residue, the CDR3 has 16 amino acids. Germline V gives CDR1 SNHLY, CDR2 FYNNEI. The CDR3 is CASGGAPVVLNTEALP.

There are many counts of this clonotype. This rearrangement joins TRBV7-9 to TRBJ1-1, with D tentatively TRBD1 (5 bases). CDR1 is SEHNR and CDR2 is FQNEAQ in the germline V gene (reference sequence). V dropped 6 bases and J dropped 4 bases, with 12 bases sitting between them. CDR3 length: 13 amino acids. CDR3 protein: CASRGVGITEAFF. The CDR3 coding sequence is TGTGCCAGCAGGGGGGTTGGGATCACTGAAGCTTTCTTT.

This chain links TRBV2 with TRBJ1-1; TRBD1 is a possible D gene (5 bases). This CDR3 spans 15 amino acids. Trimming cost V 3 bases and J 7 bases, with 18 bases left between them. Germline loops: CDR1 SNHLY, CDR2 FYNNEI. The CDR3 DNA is TGTGCCAGCAGTGAGGCGGATAGGGGATCCGATGAAGCTTTCTTT. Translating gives CASSEADRGSDEAFF.

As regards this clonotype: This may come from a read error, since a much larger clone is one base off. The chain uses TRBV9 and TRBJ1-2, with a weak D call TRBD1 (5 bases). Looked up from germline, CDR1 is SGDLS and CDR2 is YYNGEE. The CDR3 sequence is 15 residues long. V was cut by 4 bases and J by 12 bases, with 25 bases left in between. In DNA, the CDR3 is TGTGCCAGCAGCTTAGCGGGTAGCTACGGGGCCAACGACACCTTC. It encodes CASSLAGSYGANDTF.

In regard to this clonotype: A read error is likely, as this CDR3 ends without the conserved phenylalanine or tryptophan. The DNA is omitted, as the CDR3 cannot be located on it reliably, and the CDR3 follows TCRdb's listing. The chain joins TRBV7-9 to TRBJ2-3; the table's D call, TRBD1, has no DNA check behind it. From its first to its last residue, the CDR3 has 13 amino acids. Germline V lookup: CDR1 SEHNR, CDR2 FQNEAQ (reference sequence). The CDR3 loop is CASSLVPGELFFC.

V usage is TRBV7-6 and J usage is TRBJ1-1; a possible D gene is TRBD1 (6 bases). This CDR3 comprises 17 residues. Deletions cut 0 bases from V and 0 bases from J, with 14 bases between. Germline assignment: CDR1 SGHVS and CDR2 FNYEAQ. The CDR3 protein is CASSLAPGTSLNTEAFF. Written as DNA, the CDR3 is TGTGCCAGCAGCTTAGCTCCCGGGACAAGCTTGAACACTGAAGCTTTCTTT.

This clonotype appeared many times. The CDR3 sequence: CASSHTGDDEKLFF. The CDR3 DNA sequence: TGCGCCAGCAGCCACACAGGGGACGATGAAAAACTGTTTTTT. The chain joins TRBV4-1 to TRBJ1-4, with TRBD1 identical over 7 bases. After removal of 3 bases from V and 6 bases from J, the junction contained 4 bases not matched to a gene. The CDR3 totals 14 residues. Germline V gene sequence: CDR1 MGHRA, CDR2 YSYEKL.

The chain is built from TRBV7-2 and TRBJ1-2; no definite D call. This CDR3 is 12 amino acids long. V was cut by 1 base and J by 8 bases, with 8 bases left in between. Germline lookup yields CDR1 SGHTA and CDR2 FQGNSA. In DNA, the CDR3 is TGTGCCAGCAGCTTAGGACGTGACGGCTACACCTTC. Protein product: CASSLGRDGYTF.

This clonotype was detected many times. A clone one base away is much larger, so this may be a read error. CDR3 nucleotides: TGTGCCAGCAGCATTACTAGCGAGCAAGAGACCCAGTACTTC. This codes for CASSITSEQETQYF. The chain carries TRBV5-4 and TRBJ2-5; 7 nucleotides agree with TRBD2. Per germline, CDR1 SGHNT and CDR2 YYREEE (reference sequence). CDR3 length equals 14 residues. V was pared by 4 bases and J by 2 bases, with 5 bases of the junction left unmatched.

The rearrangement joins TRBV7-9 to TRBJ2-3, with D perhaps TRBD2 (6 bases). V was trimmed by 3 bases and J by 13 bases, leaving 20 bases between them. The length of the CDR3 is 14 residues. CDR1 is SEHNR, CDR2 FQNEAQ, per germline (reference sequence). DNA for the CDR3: TGTGCCAGCAGCTTTGCAAGAAGCGCGGGGAGCGAGTATTTT. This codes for CASSFARSAGSEYF.

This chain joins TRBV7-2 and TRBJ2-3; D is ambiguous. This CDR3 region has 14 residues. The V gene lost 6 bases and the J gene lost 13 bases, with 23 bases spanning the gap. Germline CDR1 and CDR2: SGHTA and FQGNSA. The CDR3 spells CASSLAEGASSKYF. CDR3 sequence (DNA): TGTGCCAGCAGTCTCGCGGAAGGTGCGAGCAGTAAGTATTTT. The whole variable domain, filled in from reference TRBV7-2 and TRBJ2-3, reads GAGVSQSPSNKVTEKGKDVELRCDPISGHTALYWYRQSLGQGLEFLIYFQGNSAPDKSGLPSDRFSAERTGGSVSTLTIQRTQQEDSAVYLCASSLAEGASSKYFGPGTRLTVL.

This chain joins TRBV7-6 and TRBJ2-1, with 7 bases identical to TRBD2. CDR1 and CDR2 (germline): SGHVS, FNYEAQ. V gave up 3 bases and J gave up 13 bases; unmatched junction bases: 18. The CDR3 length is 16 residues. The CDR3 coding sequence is TGTGCCAGCAGCTTCATGGGAGGGGCCGGGGAGCTGTATCAGTTCTTC. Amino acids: CASSFMGGAGELYQFF.

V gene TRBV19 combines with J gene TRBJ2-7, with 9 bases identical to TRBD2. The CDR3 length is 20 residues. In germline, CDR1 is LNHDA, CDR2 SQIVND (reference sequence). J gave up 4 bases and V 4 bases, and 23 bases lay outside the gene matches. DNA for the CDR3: TGTGCCAGTAGTACCCACCCATGGGACCTGGTAGCGGGGGCCACTTACGAGCAGTACTTC. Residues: CASSTHPWDLVAGATYEQYF.

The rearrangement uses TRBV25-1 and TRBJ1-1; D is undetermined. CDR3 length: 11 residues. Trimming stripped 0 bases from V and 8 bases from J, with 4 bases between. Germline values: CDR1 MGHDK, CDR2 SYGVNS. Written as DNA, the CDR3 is TGTGCCAGCAGTGAATACAGGGAAGCTTTCTTT. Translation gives CASSEYREAFF.

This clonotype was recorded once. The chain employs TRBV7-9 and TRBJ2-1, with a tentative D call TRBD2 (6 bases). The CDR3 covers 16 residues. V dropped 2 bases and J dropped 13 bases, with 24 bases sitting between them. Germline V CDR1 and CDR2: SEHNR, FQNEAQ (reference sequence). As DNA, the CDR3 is TGTGCCAGCAGCTTACAACCCGGGGAGGATCGGAAGAGCCAGTTCTTC. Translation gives CASSLQPGEDRKSQFF.

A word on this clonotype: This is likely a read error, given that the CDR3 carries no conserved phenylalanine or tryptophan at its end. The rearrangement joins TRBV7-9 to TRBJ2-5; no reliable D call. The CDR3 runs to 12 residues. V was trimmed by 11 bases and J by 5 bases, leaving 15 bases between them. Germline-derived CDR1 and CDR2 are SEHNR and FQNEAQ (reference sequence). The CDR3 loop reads CAGRPGNETQYV. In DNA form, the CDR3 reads TGTGCCGGACGGCCTGGTAACGAGACCCAGTACGTC.